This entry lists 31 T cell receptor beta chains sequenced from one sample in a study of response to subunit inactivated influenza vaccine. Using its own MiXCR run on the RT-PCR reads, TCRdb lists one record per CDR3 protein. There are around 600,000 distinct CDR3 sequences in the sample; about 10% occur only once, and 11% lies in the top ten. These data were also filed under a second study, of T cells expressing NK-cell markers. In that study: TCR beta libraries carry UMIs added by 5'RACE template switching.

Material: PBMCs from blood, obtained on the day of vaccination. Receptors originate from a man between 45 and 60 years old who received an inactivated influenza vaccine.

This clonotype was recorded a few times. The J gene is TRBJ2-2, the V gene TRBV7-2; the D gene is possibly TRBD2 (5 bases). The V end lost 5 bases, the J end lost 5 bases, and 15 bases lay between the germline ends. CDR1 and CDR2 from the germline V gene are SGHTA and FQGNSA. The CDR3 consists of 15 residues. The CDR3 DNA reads TGTGCCAGCAGCCTATACGCGGGTAGGACCGGGGAGCTGTTTTTT. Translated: CASSLYAGRTGELFF.

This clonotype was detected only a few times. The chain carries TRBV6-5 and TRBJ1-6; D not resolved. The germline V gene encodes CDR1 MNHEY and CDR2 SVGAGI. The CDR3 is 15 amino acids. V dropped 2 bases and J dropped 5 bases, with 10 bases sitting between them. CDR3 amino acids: CASSYGQLDNSPLHF. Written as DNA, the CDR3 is TGTGCCAGCAGTTACGGTCAGCTAGATAATTCACCCCTCCACTTT.

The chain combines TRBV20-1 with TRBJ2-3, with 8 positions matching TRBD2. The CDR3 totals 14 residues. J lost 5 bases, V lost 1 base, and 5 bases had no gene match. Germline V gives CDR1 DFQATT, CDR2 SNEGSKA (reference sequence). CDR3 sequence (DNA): TGCAGTGCTAGAGCGGGGGGGCATATAGATACGCAGTATTTT. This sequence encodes CSARAGGHIDTQYF.

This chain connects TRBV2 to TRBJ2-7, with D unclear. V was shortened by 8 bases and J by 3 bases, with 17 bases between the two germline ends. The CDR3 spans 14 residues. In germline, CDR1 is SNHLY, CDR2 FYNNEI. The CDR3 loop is CASLTGPPYYEQYF. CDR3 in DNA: TGTGCCAGCCTGACGGGCCCTCCTTACTACGAGCAGTACTTC.

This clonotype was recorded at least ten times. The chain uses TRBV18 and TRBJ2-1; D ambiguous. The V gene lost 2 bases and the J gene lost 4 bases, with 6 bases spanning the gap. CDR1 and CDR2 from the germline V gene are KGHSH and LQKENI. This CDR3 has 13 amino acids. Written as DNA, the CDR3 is TGTGCCAGCTCACCAGGTCTATACAATGAGCAGTTCTTC. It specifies CASSPGLYNEQFF.

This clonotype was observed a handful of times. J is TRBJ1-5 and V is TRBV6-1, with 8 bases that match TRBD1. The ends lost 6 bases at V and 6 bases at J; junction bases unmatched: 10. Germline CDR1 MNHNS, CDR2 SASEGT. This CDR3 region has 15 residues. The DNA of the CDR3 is TGTGCCAGCAGAACCTCCGGACAGGGCGGTCAGCCCCAGCATTTT. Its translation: CASRTSGQGGQPQHF.

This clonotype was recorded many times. The CDR3: CAISESIGTDNSPLHF. CDR3 nucleotide sequence: TGTGCCATCAGTGAGTCGATTGGGACGGACAATTCACCCCTCCACTTT. The chain has TRBV10-3 and TRBJ1-6, with D maybe TRBD1 (5 bases). Germline CDR1 is ENHRY and CDR2 is SYGVKD. V was clipped by 0 bases and J by 7 bases, with 13 bases between them. The CDR3 is 16 amino acids.

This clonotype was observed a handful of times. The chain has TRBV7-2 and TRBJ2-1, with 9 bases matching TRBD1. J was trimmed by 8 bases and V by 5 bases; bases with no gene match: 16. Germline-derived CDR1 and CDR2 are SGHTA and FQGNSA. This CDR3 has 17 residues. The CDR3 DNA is TGTGCCAGCAGCCCGGGACAGGGAATCTTCAACCCAGATGAGCAGTTCTTC. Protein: CASSPGQGIFNPDEQFF.

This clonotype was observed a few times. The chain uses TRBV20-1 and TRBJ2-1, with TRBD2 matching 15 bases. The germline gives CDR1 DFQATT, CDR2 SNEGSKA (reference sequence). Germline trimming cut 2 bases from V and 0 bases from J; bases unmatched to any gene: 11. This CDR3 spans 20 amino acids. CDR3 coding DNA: TGCAGTGCTAGATGGGGACTAGCGGGAGGCGCCAGGAGCTCCTACAATGAGCAGTTCTTC. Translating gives CSARWGLAGGARSSYNEQFF.

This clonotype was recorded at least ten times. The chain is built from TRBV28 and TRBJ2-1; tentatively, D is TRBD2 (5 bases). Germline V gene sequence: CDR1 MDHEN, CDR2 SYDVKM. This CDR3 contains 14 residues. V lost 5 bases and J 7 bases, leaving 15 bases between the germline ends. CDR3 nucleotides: TGTGCCAGCAGTCCACCCCCTCGGGGTAATGAGCAGTTCTTC. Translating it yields CASSPPPRGNEQFF.

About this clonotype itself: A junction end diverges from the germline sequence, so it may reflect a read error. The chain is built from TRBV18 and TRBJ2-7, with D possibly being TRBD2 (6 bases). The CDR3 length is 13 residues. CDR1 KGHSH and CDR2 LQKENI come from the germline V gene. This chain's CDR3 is CASSPGTAGPRRF. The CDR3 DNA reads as TGTGCCAGCTCACCAGGGACGGCGGGGCCCCGTCGTTTC. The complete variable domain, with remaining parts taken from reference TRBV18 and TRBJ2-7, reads NAGVMQNPRHLVRRRGQEARLRCSPMKGHSHVYWYRQLPEEGLKFMVYLQKENIIDESGMPKERFSAEFPKEGPSILRIQQVVRGDSAAYFCASSPGTAGPRRFGPGTRLTVT.

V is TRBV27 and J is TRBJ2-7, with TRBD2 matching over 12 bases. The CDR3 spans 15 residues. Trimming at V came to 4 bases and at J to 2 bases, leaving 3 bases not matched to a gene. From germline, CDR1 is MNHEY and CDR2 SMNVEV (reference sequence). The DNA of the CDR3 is TGTGCCAGCAGTTACCGGACTAGCGGGACCTACGAGCAGTACTTC. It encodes CASSYRTSGTYEQYF.

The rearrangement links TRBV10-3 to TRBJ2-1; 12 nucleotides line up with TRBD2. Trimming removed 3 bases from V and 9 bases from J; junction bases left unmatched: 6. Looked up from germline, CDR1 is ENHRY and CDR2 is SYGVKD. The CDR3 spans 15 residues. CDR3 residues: CAISDLAGGTGEQFF. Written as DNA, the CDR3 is TGTGCCATCAGTGACCTAGCGGGAGGGACGGGTGAGCAGTTCTTC.

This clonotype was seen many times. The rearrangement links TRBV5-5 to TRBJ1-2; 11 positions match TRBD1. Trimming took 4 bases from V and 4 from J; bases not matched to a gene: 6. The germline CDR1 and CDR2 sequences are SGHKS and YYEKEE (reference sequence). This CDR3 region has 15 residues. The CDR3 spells CASSPRGQGVYGYTF. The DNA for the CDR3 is TGTGCCAGCAGCCCCCGGGGACAGGGGGTCTATGGCTACACCTTC.

The DNA for the CDR3 is TGTGCCAGCAGCGCAACCACAACAGGGGGCGCGGGGGAGCAGTACTTC. Translating it yields CASSATTTGGAGEQYF. The chain uses TRBV7-9 and TRBJ2-7; 9 positions agree with TRBD1. Germline CDR1 SEHNR, CDR2 FQNEAQ (reference sequence). The ends lost 5 bases at V and 7 bases at J; junction bases unmatched: 15. There are 16 residues in the CDR3. Full variable domain (remainder filled in from reference TRBV7-9 and TRBJ2-7): DTGVSQNPRHKITKRGQNVTFRCDPISEHNRLYWYRQTLGQGPEFLTYFQNEAQLEKSRLLSDRFSAERPKGSFSTLEIQRTEQGDSAMYLCASSATTTGGAGEQYFGPGTRLTVT.

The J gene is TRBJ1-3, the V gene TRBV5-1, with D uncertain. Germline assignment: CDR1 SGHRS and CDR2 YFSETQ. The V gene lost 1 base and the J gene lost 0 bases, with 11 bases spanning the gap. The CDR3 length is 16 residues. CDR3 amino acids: CASSLRPDYSGNTIYF. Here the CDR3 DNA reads TGCGCCAGCAGCTTGCGGCCGGATTACTCTGGAAACACCATATATTTT. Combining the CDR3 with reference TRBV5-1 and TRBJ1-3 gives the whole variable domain KAGVTQTPRYLIKTRGQQVTLSCSPISGHRSVSWYQQTPGQGLQFLFEYFSETQRNKGNFPGRFSGRQFSNSRSEMNVSTLELGDSALYLCASSLRPDYSGNTIYFGEGSWLTVV.

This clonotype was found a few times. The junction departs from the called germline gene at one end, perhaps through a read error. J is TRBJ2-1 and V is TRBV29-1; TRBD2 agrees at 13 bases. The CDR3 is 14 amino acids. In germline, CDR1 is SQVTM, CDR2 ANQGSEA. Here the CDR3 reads CIVAGLAGDNEQFF. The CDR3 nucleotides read TGCATCGTTGCCGGACTAGCGGGAGACAATGAGCAGTTCTTC.

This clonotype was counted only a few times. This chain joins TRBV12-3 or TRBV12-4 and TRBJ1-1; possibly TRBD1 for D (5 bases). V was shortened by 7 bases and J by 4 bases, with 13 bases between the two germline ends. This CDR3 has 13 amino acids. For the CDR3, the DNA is TGTGCCAGCAATAAGATGGGGGGCACTGAAGCTTTCTTT. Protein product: CASNKMGGTEAFF.

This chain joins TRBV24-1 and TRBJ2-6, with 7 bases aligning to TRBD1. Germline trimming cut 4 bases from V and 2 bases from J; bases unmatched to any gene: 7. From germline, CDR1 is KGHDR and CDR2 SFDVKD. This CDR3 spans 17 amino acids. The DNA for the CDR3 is TGTGCCACCAGTGAGTCTACCGGGACAGCTGGGGCCAACGTCCTGACTTTC. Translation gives CATSESTGTAGANVLTF.

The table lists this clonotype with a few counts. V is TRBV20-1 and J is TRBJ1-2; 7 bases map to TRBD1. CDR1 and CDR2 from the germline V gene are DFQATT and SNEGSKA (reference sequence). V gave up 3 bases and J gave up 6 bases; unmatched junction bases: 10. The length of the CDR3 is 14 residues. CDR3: CSARTMDRLNGYTF. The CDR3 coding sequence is TGCAGTGCTAGGACTATGGACAGGTTGAATGGCTACACCTTC.

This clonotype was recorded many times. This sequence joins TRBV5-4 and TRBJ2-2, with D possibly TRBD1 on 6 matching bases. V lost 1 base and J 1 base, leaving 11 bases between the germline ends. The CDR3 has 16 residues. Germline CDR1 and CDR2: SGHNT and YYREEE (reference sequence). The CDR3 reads CASSLWMGQNTGELFF. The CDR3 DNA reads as TGTGCCAGCAGCTTGTGGATGGGACAGAACACCGGGGAGCTGTTTTTT.

CDR3 sequence: CASSQGTGRNPNEQYF. DNA for the CDR3: TGTGCCAGCAGCCAAGGGACAGGACGAAACCCGAACGAGCAGTACTTC. This chain uses TRBV3-1 with TRBJ2-7, with 7 bases fitting TRBD1. From germline, CDR1 is LGHDT and CDR2 YNNKEL (reference sequence). CDR3 size: 16 residues. V shed 1 base and J 5 bases; nucleotides not matched to a gene: 11.

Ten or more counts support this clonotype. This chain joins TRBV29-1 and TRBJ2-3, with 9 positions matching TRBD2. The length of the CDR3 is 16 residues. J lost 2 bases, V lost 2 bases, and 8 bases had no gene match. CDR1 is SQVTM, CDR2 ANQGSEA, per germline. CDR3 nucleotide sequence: TGCAGCGTTGAATTAGCGCTAGCGGGAACCACAGATACGCAGTATTTT. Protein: CSVELALAGTTDTQYF.

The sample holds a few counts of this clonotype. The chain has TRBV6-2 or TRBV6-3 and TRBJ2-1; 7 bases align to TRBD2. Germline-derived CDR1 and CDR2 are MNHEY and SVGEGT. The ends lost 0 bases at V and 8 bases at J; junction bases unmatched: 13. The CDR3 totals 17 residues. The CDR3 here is CASSYSTLGEGRHEQFF. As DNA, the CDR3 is TGTGCCAGCAGTTACTCGACTTTGGGGGAGGGAAGGCATGAGCAGTTCTTC.

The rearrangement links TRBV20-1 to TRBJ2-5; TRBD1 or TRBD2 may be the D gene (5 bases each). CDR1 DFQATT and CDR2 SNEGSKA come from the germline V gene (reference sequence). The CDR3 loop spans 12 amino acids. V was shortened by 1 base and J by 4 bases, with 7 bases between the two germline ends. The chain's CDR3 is CSARVGPETQYF. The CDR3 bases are TGCAGTGCTAGAGTGGGACCAGAGACCCAGTACTTC.

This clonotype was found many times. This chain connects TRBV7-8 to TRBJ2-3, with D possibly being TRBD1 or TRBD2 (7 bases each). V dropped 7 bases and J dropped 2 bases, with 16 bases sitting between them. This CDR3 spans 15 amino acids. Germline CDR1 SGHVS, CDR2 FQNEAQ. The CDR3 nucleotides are TGTGCCAGCACCCCGGGGGGACAGTCCACAGATACGCAGTATTTT. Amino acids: CASTPGGQSTDTQYF.

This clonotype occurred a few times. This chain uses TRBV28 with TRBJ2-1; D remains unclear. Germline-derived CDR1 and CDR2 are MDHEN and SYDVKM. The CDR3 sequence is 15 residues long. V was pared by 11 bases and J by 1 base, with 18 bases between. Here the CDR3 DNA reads TGTGCCGCATGGCCGGCGGTCCGTTCCTACAATGAGCAGTTCTTC. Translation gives CAAWPAVRSYNEQFF.

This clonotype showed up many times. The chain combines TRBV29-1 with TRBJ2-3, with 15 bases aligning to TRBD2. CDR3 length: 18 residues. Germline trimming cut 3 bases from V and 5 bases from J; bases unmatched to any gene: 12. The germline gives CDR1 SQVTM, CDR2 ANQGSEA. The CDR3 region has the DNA TGCAGCGTTGAGGGACTAGCGGGAGGCGGGGGCATCCTAGATACGCAGTATTTT. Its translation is CSVEGLAGGGGILDTQYF.

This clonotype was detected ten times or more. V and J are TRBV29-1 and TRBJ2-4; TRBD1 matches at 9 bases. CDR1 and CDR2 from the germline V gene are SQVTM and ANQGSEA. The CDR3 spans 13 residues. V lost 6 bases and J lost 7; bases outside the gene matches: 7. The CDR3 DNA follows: TGCAGCGTACGAAGACAGGGGGGGAACATTCAGTACTTC. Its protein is CSVRRQGGNIQYF.

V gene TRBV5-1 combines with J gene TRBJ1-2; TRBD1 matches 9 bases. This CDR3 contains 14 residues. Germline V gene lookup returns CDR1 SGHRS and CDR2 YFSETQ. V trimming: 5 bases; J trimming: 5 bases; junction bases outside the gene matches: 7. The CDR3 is CASRSSGTGYGYTF. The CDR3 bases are TGCGCCAGCAGGTCCTCCGGGACAGGGTATGGCTACACCTTC.

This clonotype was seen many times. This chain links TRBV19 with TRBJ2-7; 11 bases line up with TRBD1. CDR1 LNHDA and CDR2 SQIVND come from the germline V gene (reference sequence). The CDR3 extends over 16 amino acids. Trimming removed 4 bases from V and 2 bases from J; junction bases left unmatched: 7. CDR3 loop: CASSSSPGQGAYEQYF. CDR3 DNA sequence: TGTGCCAGTAGTAGTTCTCCGGGACAGGGGGCCTACGAGCAGTACTTC.